This section outlines one T cell receptor beta chain sequence together with its context. Compared with germline, one end of the junction differs, possibly owing to a read error. This sample stems from a study of T cell responses to AZD1222 COVID-19 vaccine. The method was immunoSEQ multiplex PCR; TCRdb's version includes in-frame clones alone and lacks a portion of them. The table shows approximately 100,000 clones, with about 87% occurring only once. Germline CDR1 SGHNT, CDR2 YYREEE (reference sequence). The CDR3 has 12 amino acids. Sequencing was performed on peripheral blood, taken on day 0 of AZD1222 vaccination. This TCR was recovered from an adult in good health. V and J are TRBV5-4 and TRBJ1-3; D not resolved. The CDR3 sequence is CASSLGWQEVHF. DNA for the CDR3: TGTGCCAGCAGCTTGGGGTGGCAGGAAGTTCATTTT.